A single sample gave rise to the 6 T cell receptor beta chains below, sequenced in a study of glioma-infiltrating T cells after dendritic cell vaccination. Clones were sequenced by immunoSEQ multiplex PCR, and TCRdb holds only the in-frame ones, with some missing. The top ten clones hold roughly 5.7% of a sample with just over 95,000 clones, 79% of them seen once. Specimen: blood, collected before dendritic cell vaccination. These receptors all come from a human donor with glioblastoma.

This clone was found a few times. This chain links TRBV11-2 with TRBJ1-1, with 8 bases lining up with TRBD1. The CDR3 consists of 15 residues. Germline V lookup: CDR1 SGHAT, CDR2 FQNNGV. Trimming took 3 bases from V and 4 from J; bases not matched to a gene: 7. The CDR3 loop reads CASSFNTGGSTEAFF. The DNA of the CDR3 is TGTGCCAGCAGCTTTAATACAGGGGGATCCACTGAAGCTTTCTTT. The full variable domain, in which reference TRBV11-2 and TRBJ1-1 provide the parts outside the CDR3, is EAGVAQSPRYKIIEKRQSVAFWCNPISGHATLYWYQQILGQGPKLLIQFQNNGVVDDSQLPKDRFSAERLKGVDSTLKIQPAKLEDSAVYLCASSFNTGGSTEAFFGQGTRLTVV.

The rearrangement uses TRBV2 and TRBJ1-1; D remains ambiguous. Germline CDR1 reads SNHLY; CDR2 reads FYNNEI. CDR3 length equals 12 residues. Trimming removed 7 bases from V and 0 bases from J, with 6 bases in between. CDR3 nucleotide sequence: TGTGCCAGCATTCAGATGAACACTGAAGCTTTCTTT. Translation gives CASIQMNTEAFF.

This chain connects TRBV28 to TRBJ1-2; 8 bases align to TRBD1. This CDR3 spans 16 amino acids. With V trimmed by 8 bases and J by 8 bases, 19 bases remained unmatched. CDR1 and CDR2 (germline): MDHEN, SYDVKM. The CDR3 is CASSLVAAGGAVGYTF. The CDR3 bases are TGTGCCAGCTCCCTAGTCGCGGCAGGGGGCGCGGTAGGCTACACCTTC.

The chain links TRBV19 to TRBJ1-5, with D unresolved. This CDR3 has 15 amino acids. The germline CDR1 and CDR2 sequences are LNHDA and SQIVND (reference sequence). The V gene lost 4 bases and the J gene lost 2 bases, with 12 bases spanning the gap. Here the CDR3 reads CASSSGLSGNQPQHF. CDR3 bases: TGTGCCAGTAGTAGCGGACTTTCGGGCAATCAGCCCCAGCATTTT.

The chain combines TRBV2 with TRBJ2-1; maybe TRBD1 (6 bases). V was pared by 8 bases and J by 0 bases, with 11 bases between. The CDR3 consists of 14 residues. The V gene's germline CDR1 is SNHLY and CDR2 FYNNEI. CDR3 sequence: CASATTGSYNEQFF. In nucleotides, the CDR3 is TGTGCCAGCGCCACGACAGGCTCCTACAATGAGCAGTTCTTC.

The chain links TRBV28 to TRBJ1-2, with TRBD1 identical over 8 bases. With V trimmed by 6 bases and J by 4 bases, 7 bases remained unmatched. The CDR3 is made up of 14 amino acids. The germline CDR1 and CDR2 sequences are MDHEN and SYDVKM. CDR3 amino acids: CASRPTGGGYGYTF. Here the CDR3 DNA reads TGTGCCAGCAGACCTACAGGGGGGGGCTATGGCTACACCTTC.